These 9 T cell receptor beta chains originate from one sample sequenced in a study of shared clonotypes between healthy human individuals. Produced via immunoSEQ multiplex PCR; TCRdb's table is partial and in-frame only. The top ten hold around 0.38% of the sample, which has some 2,500,000 clones, roughly 92% seen once. The source material was naive CD4+ T cells from PBMCs. Subset denoted: CD45RA+ positively selected. The receptor set was obtained from a man aged 18 to 29 in good health. Some clones in this sample may be carry-over from other donors' samples.

This chain connects TRBV16 to TRBJ2-7, with TRBD2 matching over 7 bases. The CDR3 is 16 residues long. V lost 0 bases to trimming and J lost 4 bases; unmatched junction nucleotides: 9. Germline lookup yields CDR1 KGHSY and CDR2 FQNENV. CDR3 sequence (DNA): TGTGCCAGCAGCCAATCCCCGGGACTATCGTTTTACGAGCAGTACTTC. Encoded protein: CASSQSPGLSFYEQYF.

This clone was seen only once. The rearrangement uses TRBV7-2 and TRBJ2-2; a possible D gene is TRBD1 (6 bases). CDR1 is SGHTA and CDR2 is FQGNSA in the germline V gene. The CDR3 runs 13 residues. The germline V and J ends were trimmed by 2 bases and 7 bases, with 8 bases remaining between them. CDR3 in amino acids: CASSLQGSGELFF. The CDR3 nucleotides are TGTGCCAGCAGCTTACAGGGGAGCGGGGAGCTGTTTTTT.

Details on this clone: Additional DNA sequences in this sample encode the identical CDR3. The chain uses TRBV7-2 and TRBJ1-3; D is unclear. The ends were cut back, 5 bases at V and 2 bases at J, with 7 bases in the middle. CDR1 and CDR2 from the germline V gene are SGHTA and FQGNSA. The CDR3 is 13 amino acids. Here the CDR3 reads CASSPETGNTIYF. The CDR3 DNA sequence: TGTGCCAGCAGCCCCGAGACTGGAAACACCATATATTTT.

In this sample, this clone turned up a few times. This chain connects TRBV25-1 to TRBJ1-2; D unresolved. Germline CDR1 is MGHDK and CDR2 is SYGVNS. The ends were cut back, 2 bases at V and 8 bases at J, with 9 bases in the middle. The CDR3 runs 12 residues. CDR3 sequence reads: CASSENFDGYTF. The CDR3 DNA is TGTGCCAGCAGTGAAAACTTCGACGGCTACACCTTC.

The V gene is TRBV19, the J gene TRBJ1-5; D may be TRBD1 (5 bases). Trimming shortened V by 7 bases and J by 2 bases, and 15 bases separated the two germline ends. CDR1 is LNHDA, CDR2 SQIVND, per germline (reference sequence). This CDR3 is 15 amino acids long. The CDR3 coding sequence is TGTGCCAGTACCCCCAGGGTACAGGGCAATCAGCCCCAGCATTTT. It encodes CASTPRVQGNQPQHF.

The genes are TRBV5-1 and TRBJ2-1; D perhaps matches TRBD2 (10 bases). Looked up from germline, CDR1 is SGHRS and CDR2 is YFSETQ. V was pared by 6 bases and J by 8 bases, with 33 bases between. The CDR3 loop spans 19 amino acids. CDR3 in DNA: TGCGCCAGCACACCTGGACAGGGGAGGCGCGGACTAGCGGCCCATGAGCAGTTCTTC. Encoded protein: CASTPGQGRRGLAAHEQFF.

V usage is TRBV7-6 and J usage is TRBJ1-1; tentatively, D is TRBD1 (5 bases). V gave up 4 bases and J gave up 4 bases, with 10 bases separating them. Germline loops: CDR1 SGHVS, CDR2 FNYEAQ. This CDR3 spans 13 amino acids. CDR3 region: CASSSQEFTEAFF. Written as DNA, the CDR3 is TGTGCCAGCAGCTCACAGGAATTCACTGAAGCTTTCTTT. Drawing the rest from reference TRBV7-6 and TRBJ1-1, the complete variable domain is GAGVSQSPRYKVTKRGQDVALRCDPISGHVSLYWYRQALGQGPEFLTYFNYEAQQDKSGLPNDRFSAERPEGSISTLTIQRTEQRDSAMYRCASSSQEFTEAFFGQGTRLTVV.

The chain employs TRBV6-1 and TRBJ2-6; D is possibly TRBD1 (5 bases). The V end lost 11 bases, the J end lost 1 base, and 12 bases lay between the germline ends. Per germline, CDR1 MNHNS and CDR2 SASEGT. The CDR3 consists of 14 residues. The CDR3 region is CAGLDRSGANVLTF. CDR3 coding DNA: TGTGCCGGCCTTGACAGATCTGGGGCCAACGTCCTGACTTTC.

The chain links TRBV28 to TRBJ1-2; no clear D gene. The CDR3 runs 14 residues. V was pared by 7 bases and J by 5 bases, with 17 bases between. Germline CDR1 is MDHEN and CDR2 is SYDVKM. The CDR3 DNA is TGTGCCAGCACCACGAGGCCGAGGATTTATGGCTACACCTTC. Residues: CASTTRPRIYGYTF.